Below are 2 T cell receptor beta chains sequenced from a single sample in a study of shared clonotypes between healthy human individuals (dated by TCRdb to 2020 to 2021). Receptor amplification or capture employed the immunoSEQ multiplex PCR assay. In TCRdb, the immuneACCESS table is reduced to in-frame sequences with V and J assigned. These tables do not hold every clone; where another copy was compared, an unresolved V gene accounts for under half, and the others remain unexplained. The sample profile shows over a million clones; around 82% of them were found once. The top ten clonotypes cover approximately 0.52% of the sample. The sample consisted of memory CD4+ T cells from PBMCs. The cell subset or site label on this specimen signifies: CD45RA-negative fraction. The receptors originated from a young man in good health. Some clones in this sample may be carry-over from other donors' samples.

V gene TRBV28 combines with J gene TRBJ2-2, with 9 nucleotides matching TRBD1. V lost 5 bases, J lost 1 base, and 5 bases stayed unmatched. This CDR3 is 16 amino acids long. In germline, CDR1 is MDHEN, CDR2 SYDVKM. CDR3 nucleotides: TGTGCCAGCAGTCCCTTGGGACAGGGGAACACCGGGGAGCTGTTTTTT. It specifies CASSPLGQGNTGELFF. Combining the CDR3 with reference TRBV28 and TRBJ2-2 gives the whole variable domain DVKVTQSSRYLVKRTGEKVFLECVQDMDHENMFWYRQDPGLGLRLIYFSYDVKMKEKGDIPEGYSVSREKKERFSLILESASTNQTSMYLCASSPLGQGNTGELFFGEGSRLTVL.

The chain couples TRBV5-6 to TRBJ2-1; D may be TRBD2 (6 bases). The CDR3 covers 12 residues. Looked up from germline, CDR1 is SGHDT and CDR2 is YYEEEE. The V end lost 4 bases, the J end lost 9 bases, and 11 bases lay between the germline ends. The CDR3 DNA reads as TGTGCCAGCAGCCTTAGCGGAGGTGAGCAGTTCTTC. Its protein product is CASSLSGGEQFF.